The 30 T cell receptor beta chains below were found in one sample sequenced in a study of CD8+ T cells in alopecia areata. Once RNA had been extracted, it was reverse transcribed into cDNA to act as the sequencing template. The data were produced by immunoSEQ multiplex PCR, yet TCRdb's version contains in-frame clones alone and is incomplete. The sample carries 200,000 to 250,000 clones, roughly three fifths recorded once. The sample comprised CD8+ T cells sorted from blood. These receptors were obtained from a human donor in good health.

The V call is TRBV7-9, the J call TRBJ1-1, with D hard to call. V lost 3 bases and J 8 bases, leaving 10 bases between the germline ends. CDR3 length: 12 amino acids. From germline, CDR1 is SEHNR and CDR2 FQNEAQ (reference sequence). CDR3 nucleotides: TGTGCCAGCAGCTTGGGGTGGGAAGAAGCTTTCTTT. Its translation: CASSLGWEEAFF.

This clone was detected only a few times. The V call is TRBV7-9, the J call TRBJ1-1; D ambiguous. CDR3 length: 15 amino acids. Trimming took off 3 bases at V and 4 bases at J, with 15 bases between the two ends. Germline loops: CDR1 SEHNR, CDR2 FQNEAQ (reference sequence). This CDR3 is CASSFRERYGTEAFF. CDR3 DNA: TGTGCCAGCAGCTTCCGGGAGAGGTATGGCACTGAAGCTTTCTTT.

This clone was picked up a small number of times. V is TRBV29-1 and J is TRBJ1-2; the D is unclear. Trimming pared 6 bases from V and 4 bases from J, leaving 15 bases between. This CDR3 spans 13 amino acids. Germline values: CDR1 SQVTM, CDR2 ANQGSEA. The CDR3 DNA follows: TGCAGCGTGGCCTCGGACGGCAGCTATGGCTACACCTTC. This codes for CSVASDGSYGYTF.

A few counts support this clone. CDR3 region: CASSQDWTSTDTQYF. The CDR3, as DNA: TGTGCCAGTAGTCAGGACTGGACAAGCACAGATACGCAGTATTTT. The rearrangement links TRBV19 to TRBJ2-3; D might be TRBD1 or TRBD2, each matching 5 bases. The CDR3 loop spans 15 amino acids. Germline V gene sequence: CDR1 LNHDA, CDR2 SQIVND (reference sequence). Deletions cut 5 bases from V and 0 bases from J, with 12 bases between.

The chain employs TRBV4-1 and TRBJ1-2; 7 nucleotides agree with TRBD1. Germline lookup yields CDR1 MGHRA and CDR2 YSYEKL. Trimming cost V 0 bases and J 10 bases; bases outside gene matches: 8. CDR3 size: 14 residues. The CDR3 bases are TGCGCCAGCAGCCAAGACCCGGGACAGACGGACTACACCTTC. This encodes CASSQDPGQTDYTF.

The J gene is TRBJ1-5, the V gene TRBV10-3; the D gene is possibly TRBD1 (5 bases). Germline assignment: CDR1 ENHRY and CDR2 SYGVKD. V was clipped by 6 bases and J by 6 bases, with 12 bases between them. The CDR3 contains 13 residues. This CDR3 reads CAISDHGGQPQHF. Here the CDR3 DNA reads TGTGCCATCAGCGACCACGGGGGTCAGCCCCAGCATTTT.

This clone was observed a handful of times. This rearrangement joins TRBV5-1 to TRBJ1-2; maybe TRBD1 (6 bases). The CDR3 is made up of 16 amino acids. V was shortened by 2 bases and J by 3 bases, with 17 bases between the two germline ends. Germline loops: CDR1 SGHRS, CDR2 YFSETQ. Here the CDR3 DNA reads TGCGCCAGCAGCTTCTCAGCCCCGGGGGCGGACTATGGCTACACCTTC. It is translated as CASSFSAPGADYGYTF.

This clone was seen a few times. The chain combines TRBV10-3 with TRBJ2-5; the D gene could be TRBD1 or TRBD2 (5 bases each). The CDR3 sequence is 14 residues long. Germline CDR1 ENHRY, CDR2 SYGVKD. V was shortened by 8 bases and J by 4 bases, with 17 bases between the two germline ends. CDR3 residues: CAIGEQAAGETQYF. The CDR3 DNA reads TGTGCCATCGGGGAACAGGCGGCGGGAGAGACCCAGTACTTC.

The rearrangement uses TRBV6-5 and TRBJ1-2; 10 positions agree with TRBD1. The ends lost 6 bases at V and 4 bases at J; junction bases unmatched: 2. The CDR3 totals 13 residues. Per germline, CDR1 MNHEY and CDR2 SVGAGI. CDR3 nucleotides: TGTGCCAGCAGCTGGACAGGGGGCTATGGCTACACCTTC. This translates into CASSWTGGYGYTF.

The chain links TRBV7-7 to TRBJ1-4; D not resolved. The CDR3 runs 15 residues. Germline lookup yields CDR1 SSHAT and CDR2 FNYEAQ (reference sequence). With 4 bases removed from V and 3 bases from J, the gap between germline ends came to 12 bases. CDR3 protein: CASSSRVGANEKLFF. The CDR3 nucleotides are TGTGCCAGCAGCTCCCGAGTAGGCGCTAATGAAAAACTGTTTTTT.

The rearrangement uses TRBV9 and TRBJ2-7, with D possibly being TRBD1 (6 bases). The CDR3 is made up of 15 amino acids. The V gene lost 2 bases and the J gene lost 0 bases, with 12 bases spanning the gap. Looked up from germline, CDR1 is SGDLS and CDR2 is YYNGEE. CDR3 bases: TGTGCCAGCAGCGTTGAAGGGGGAAGCTCCTACGAGCAGTACTTC. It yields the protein CASSVEGGSSYEQYF.

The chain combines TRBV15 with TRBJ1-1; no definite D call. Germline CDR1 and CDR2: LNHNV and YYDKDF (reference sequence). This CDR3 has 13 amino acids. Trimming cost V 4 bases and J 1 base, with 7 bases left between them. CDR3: CATSIKGNTEAFF. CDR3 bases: TGTGCCACCAGCATTAAGGGGAACACTGAAGCTTTCTTT.

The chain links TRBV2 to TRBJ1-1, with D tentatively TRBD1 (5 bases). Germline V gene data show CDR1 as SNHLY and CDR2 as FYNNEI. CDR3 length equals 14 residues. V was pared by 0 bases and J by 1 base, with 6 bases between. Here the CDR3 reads CASSEAGENTEAFF. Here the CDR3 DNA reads TGTGCCAGCAGTGAAGCGGGGGAGAACACTGAAGCTTTCTTT.

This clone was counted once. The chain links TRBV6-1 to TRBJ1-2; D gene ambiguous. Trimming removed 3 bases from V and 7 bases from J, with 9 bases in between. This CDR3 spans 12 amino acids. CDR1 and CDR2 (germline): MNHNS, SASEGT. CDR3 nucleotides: TGTGCCAGCAGTGACGGGGTACCTGGCTACACCTTC. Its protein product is CASSDGVPGYTF.

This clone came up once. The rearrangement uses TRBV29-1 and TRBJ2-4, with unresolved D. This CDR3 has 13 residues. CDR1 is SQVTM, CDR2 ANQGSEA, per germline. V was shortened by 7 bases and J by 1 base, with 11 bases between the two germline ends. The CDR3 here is CSDSPAAKNIQYF. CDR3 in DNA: TGCAGCGATTCTCCGGCGGCCAAAAACATTCAGTACTTC.

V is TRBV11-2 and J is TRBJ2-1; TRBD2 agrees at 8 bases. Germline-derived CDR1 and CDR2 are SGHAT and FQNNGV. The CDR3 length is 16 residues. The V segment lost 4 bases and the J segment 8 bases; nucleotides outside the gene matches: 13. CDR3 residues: CASSSNPSGGPHEQFF. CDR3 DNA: TGTGCCAGCAGCTCGAACCCCAGCGGGGGCCCACATGAGCAGTTCTTC.

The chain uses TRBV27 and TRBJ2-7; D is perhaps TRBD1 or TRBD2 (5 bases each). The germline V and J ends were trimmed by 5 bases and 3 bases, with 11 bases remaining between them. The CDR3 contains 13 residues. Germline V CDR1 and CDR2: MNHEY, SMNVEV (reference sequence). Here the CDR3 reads CASSRGEGYEQYF. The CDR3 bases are TGTGCCAGCAGTCGGGGCGAAGGCTACGAGCAGTACTTC.

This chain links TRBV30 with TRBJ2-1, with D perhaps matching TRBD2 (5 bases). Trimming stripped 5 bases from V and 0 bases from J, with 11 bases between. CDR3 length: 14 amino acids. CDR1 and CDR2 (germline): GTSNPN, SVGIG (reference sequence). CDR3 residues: CAWGLASSYNEQFF. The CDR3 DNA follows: TGTGCCTGGGGATTAGCGAGCTCCTACAATGAGCAGTTCTTC.

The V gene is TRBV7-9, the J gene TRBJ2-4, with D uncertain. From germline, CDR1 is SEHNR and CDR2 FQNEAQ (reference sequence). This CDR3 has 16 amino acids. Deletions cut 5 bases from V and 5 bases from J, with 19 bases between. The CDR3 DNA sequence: TGTGCCAGCAGCCCCTCGCCGCTCTACAGACAAAACATTCAGTACTTC. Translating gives CASSPSPLYRQNIQYF.

CDR3: CAWSVGAGRYEQYF. The CDR3 region has the DNA TGTGCCTGGAGTGTAGGAGCGGGGAGATACGAGCAGTACTTC. V usage is TRBV30 and J usage is TRBJ2-7; 7 nucleotides line up with TRBD2. The germline V gene encodes CDR1 GTSNPN and CDR2 SVGIG (reference sequence). This CDR3 is built from 14 residues. The ends lost 0 bases at V and 4 bases at J; junction bases unmatched: 6.

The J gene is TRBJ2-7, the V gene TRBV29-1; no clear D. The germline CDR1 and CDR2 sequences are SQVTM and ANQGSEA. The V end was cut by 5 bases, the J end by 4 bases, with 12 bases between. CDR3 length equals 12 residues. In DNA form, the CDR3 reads TGCAGCGTTTGTACAGAGGCTTACGAGCAGTACTTC. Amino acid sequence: CSVCTEAYEQYF.

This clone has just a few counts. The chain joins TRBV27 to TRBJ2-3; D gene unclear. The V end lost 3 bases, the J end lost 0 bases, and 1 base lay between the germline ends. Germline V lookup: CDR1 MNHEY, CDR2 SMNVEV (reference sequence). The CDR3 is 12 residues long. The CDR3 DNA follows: TGTGCCAGCAGTTTTAGCACAGATACGCAGTATTTT. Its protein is CASSFSTDTQYF.

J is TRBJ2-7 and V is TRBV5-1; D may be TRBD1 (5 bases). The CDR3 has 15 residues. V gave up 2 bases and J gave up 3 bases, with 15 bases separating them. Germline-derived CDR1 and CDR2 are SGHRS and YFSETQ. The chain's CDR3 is CASSFTAGQVYEQYF. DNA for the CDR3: TGCGCCAGCAGCTTTACAGCAGGGCAGGTCTACGAGCAGTACTTC.

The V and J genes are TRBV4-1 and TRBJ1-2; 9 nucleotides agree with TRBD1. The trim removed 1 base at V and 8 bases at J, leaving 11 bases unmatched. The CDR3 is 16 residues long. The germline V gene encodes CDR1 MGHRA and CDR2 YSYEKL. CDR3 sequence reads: CASSQAPGQGLDGYTF. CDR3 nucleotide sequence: TGCGCCAGCAGCCAAGCACCGGGACAGGGACTCGACGGCTACACCTTC.

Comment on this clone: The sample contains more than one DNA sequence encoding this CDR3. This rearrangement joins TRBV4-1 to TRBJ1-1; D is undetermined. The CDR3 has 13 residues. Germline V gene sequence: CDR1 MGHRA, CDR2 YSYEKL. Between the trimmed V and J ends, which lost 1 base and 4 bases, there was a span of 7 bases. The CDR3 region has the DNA TGCGCCAGCAGCCAAGTGGCTGGCACTGAAGCTTTCTTT. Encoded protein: CASSQVAGTEAFF.

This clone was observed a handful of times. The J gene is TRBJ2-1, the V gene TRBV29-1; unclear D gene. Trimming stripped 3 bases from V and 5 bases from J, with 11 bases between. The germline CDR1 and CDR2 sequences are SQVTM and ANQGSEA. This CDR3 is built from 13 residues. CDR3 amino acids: CSVEVGIHNEQFF. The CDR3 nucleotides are TGCAGCGTTGAGGTCGGTATTCACAATGAGCAGTTCTTC.

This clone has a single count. CDR3 DNA: TGCAGTGCTAGAGATGGGGCGAAGCAGTTCTTC. This codes for CSARDGAKQFF. The rearrangement links TRBV20-1 to TRBJ2-1, with D maybe TRBD1 (5 bases). This CDR3 is built from 11 residues. V lost 0 bases and J 11 bases, leaving 8 bases between the germline ends. CDR1 DFQATT and CDR2 SNEGSKA come from the germline V gene (reference sequence).

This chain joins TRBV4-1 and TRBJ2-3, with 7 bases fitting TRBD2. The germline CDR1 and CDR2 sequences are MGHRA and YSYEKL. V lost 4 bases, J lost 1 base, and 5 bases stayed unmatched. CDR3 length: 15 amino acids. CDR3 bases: TGCGCCAGCAGCCTCCAGCGGGGCGGCACAGATACGCAGTATTTT. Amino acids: CASSLQRGGTDTQYF.

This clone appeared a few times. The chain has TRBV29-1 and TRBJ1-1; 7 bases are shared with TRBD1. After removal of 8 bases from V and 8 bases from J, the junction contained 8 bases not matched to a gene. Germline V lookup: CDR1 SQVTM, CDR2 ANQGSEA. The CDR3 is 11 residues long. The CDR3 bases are TGCAGCCACAACAGGGGTCACGAAGCTTTCTTT. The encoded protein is CSHNRGHEAFF.

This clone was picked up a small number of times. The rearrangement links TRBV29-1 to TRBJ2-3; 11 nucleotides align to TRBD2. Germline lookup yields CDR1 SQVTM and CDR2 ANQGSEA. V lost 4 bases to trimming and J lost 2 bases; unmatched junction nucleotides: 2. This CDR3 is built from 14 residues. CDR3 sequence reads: CSVAGLAVTDTQYF. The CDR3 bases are TGCAGCGTTGCGGGACTAGCGGTCACAGATACGCAGTATTTT.